This T cell receptor (beta chain) was sequenced in a study of T cell changes during pregnancy in multiple sclerosis (dated by TCRdb to about 2019). At the level of the whole study: Changes in the T cell repertoire over the course of pregnancy were examined in this study in women with multiple sclerosis.

The library was made by the immunoSEQ multiplex PCR assay. What TCRdb holds here is the immuneACCESS table cut down to in-frame rearrangements. Part of the clones is not present; checked against another copy, under half of the missing clones reflect an unresolved V gene, and the others are unexplained. Across this sample there are about 77,000 clones, with roughly 91% seen only once. 2.5% to 3% of the sample lies in the top ten. At the junction V is shortened by 6 bases and J by 3 bases, with 11 bases in between. CDR1 and CDR2 (SNHLY, FYNNEI) derive from the germline V gene. The CDR3 holds 13 amino acids from the cysteine to the phenylalanine. The sequence is cut down to CDR3 DNA, 39 bases in frame from base 1. This clone is a singleton in its sample. Its antigen remains unidentified. Base qualities are not at hand, and no much larger clone is one base apart.

Here the sequenced sample was peripheral blood, taken after pregnancy. The receptor's source is a female donor in good health, enrolled as a control in a pregnancy study. Recombination connected TRBV2 to TRBJ1-1; a confident D gene designation cannot be given. The nucleotide sequence is given as TGTGCCAGCAGAAGACAAGCTCACACTGAAGCTTTCTTT. Translated, it gives CASRRQAHTEAFF.